This TCR beta chain came from a study of neoadjuvant anti-PD-1 for oral cavity cancer. Overall study context: Nivolumab at 3 mg/kg was mostly given biweekly, three to four doses, pre-surgery. Around day 43, patients without progression received a fourth nivolumab dose before surgery.

Clones were read by immunoSEQ multiplex PCR, and TCRdb kept only the in-frame ones, dropping some. This repertoire shows about 14,000 clones, approximately 63% found once; its top ten account for roughly 2.1%. Findings and caveats of the study: PBMC Gini-index clonality exceeded responders' in non-responders post-nivolumab.

V was pared by 2 bases and J by 5 bases, with 9 bases of the junction left unmatched. The CDR3 loop spans 17 amino acids. Per the germline V gene, CDR1 is MDHEN and CDR2 is SYDVKM. No culture or expansion preceded analysis of these blood cells. Note on this clone: Its antigen is unknown.

The chain joins TRBV28 to TRBJ2-5; 12 bases are shared with TRBD1. The TCR sequence derives from a person aged 35-80 years with oral cavity squamous cell carcinoma. Sequenced here: PBMCs, sampled before nivolumab (anti-PD-1) treatment. CDR3 nucleotides: TGTGCCAGCAGTTTAGGGGTTAGGGACAGGGGGCGCGAGACCCAGTACTTC. Translating gives CASSLGVRDRGRETQYF.